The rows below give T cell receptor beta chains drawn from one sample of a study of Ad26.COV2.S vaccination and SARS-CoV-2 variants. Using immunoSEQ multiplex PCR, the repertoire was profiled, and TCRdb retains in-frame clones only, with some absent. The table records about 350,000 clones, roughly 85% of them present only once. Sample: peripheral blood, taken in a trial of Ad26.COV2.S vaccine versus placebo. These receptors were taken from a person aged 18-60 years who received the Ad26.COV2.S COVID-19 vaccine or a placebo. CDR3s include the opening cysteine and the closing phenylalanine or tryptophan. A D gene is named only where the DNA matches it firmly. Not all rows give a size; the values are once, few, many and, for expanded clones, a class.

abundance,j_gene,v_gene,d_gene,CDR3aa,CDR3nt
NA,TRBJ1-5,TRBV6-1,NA,CASSEARGGLNQPQHF,TGTGCCAGCAGTGAAGCCCGCGGGGGCCTCAATCAGCCCCAGCATTTT
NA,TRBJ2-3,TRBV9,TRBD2,CASSTTSEVADTQYF,TGTGCCAGCAGCACAACTAGCGAGGTGGCAGATACGCAGTATTTT
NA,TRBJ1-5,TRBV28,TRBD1,CASSQGGQGSRYGKPQHF,TGTGCCAGCAGCCAAGGGGGACAGGGGAGTCGGTATGGTAAGCCCCAGCATTTT
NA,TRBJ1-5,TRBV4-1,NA,CASSQGGRNTQGNQPQHF,TGCGCCAGCAGCCAGGGCGGACGCAACACCCAGGGGAATCAGCCCCAGCATTTT
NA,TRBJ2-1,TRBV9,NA,CASSTPLGEQFF,TGTGCCAGCTCCACACCATTGGGTGAGCAGTTCTTC
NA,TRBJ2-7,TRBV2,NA,CASSTGTVSYEQYF,TGTGCCAGCAGCACGGGTACGGTGTCCTACGAGCAGTACTTC
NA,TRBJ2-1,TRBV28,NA,CASSLPGFSSYNEQFF,TGTGCCAGCAGTTTACCAGGATTCAGCTCCTACAATGAGCAGTTCTTC
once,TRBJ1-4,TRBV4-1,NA,CASSHRGAPNEKLFF,TGCGCCAGCAGCCACCGGGGGGCCCCCAATGAAAAACTGTTTTTT
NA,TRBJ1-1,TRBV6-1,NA,CASSEFGDRSISF,TGTGCCAGCAGTGAATTTGGGGACCGCAGTATTTCCTTT
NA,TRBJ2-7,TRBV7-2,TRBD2,CASSLAPTSGKTYEQYF,TGTGCCAGCAGCTTAGCCCCGACTAGCGGGAAAACCTACGAGCAGTACTTC
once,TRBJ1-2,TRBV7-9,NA,CASSLSLGVADGYTF,TGTGCCAGCAGCTTATCCCTTGGGGTGGCGGATGGCTACACCTTC
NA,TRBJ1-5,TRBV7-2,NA,CASSRAGVGNQPQHF,TGTGCCAGCAGCCGGGCGGGGGTTGGCAATCAGCCCCAGCATTTT
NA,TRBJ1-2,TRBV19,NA,CASSISTNYGYTF,TGTGCCAGTAGTATTTCAACTAACTATGGCTACACCTTC
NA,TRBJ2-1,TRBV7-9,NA,CASSLVFGQYNEQFF,TGTGCCAGCAGCTTAGTCTTTGGACAGTACAATGAGCAGTTCTTC
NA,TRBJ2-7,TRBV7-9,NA,CASSWDLLSYEQYF,TGTGCCAGCAGCTGGGATCTCCTCTCCTACGAGCAGTACTTC
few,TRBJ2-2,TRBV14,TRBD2,CASRQTLGGAGELFF,TGTGCCAGCCGCCAGACCCTGGGAGGGGCCGGGGAGCTGTTTTTT
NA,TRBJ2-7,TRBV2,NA,CASRGGPKRYEQYF,TGTGCCAGCAGGGGTGGGCCAAAACGCTACGAGCAGTACTTC
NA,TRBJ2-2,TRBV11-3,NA,CASSLGVGELFF,TGTGCCAGCAGTCTGGGGGTCGGGGAGCTGTTTTTT
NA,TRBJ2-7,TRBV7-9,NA,CASSLAGAGYEQYF,TGTGCCAGCAGCTTAGCTGGGGCCGGGTACGAGCAGTACTTC
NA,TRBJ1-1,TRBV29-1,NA,CSVELDFNTEAFF,TGCAGCGTTGAATTGGACTTTAACACTGAAGCTTTCTTT
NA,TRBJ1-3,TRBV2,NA,CAGGSSGNTIYF,TGTGCCGGCGGCAGCTCTGGAAACACCATATATTTT
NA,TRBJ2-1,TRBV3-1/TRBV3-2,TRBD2,CASSQAPSGVLEQFF,TGTGCCAGCAGCCAAGCGCCTAGCGGGGTCCTTGAGCAGTTCTTC